Sequencing of this TCR beta chain was carried out in a study of CD8+ T cells in alopecia areata. The wider study: Tofacitinib was taken orally by treated patients, and the dose was 5 to 10 mg twice daily. The percentage of affected scalp area served as the score of severity for treated patients. Findings of the study overall: Expanded CD8+ clones among the top 100, as well as scalp clonality, were significantly decreased by tofacitinib. Lesional scalp, notably in alopecia totalis/universalis, had clonality above that of normal scalp.

Trimming shortened V by 2 bases and J by 6 bases, and 8 bases separated the two germline ends. Germline assignment: CDR1 SEHNR and CDR2 FQNEAQ (reference sequence). The CDR3 extends over 13 amino acids. Treatment denoted: oral pan-JAK inhibitor, 5-10 mg twice daily. This clone was detected a few times. The antigen remains unidentified. RNA extraction was followed by reverse transcription into cDNA, which acted as the sequencing template. Sequencing was performed with immunoSEQ multiplex PCR; in TCRdb, only in-frame clones are kept and a portion is missing. The table has about 250,000 clones, 60% seen once; the top ten hold roughly 0.93%.

This sequence was found in a human donor with alopecia areata. The material sequenced was CD4+ T cells sorted from blood, taken at approximately week 52, from a patient treated with tofacitinib. The genes are TRBV7-9 and TRBJ2-1; D remains unclear. The CDR3 bases are TGTGCCAGCAGCTTATTAAGGGTCAATGAGCAGTTCTTC. Translating gives CASSLLRVNEQFF. Complete variable domain (other parts from reference TRBV7-9 and TRBJ2-1): DTGVSQNPRHKITKRGQNVTFRCDPISEHNRLYWYRQTLGQGPEFLTYFQNEAQLEKSRLLSDRFSAERPKGSFSTLEIQRTEQGDSAMYLCASSLLRVNEQFFGPGTRLTVL.